The 17 T cell receptor beta chains below were found in one sample sequenced in a study of control samples from healthy donors and cancer patients (dated by TCRdb to the early 2020s). Receptor libraries were prepared by the immunoSEQ multiplex PCR assay. As stored in TCRdb, this immuneACCESS dataset retains in-frame rearrangements with V and J assigned. A fraction of the clones does not appear; measured against another copy, unresolved V genes explain less than half of the discrepancy, and the remainder lacks a known reason. This sample has under 150,000 clones in its table, and roughly 92% of those were observed once. The top ten clonotypes cover around 11% of the sample. Source material: blood. Receptors originate from a man younger than 45 in good health.

V gene TRBV5-4 combines with J gene TRBJ1-1; D unclear. The CDR3 runs to 12 residues. Germline V gives CDR1 SGHNT, CDR2 YYREEE (reference sequence). V shed 0 bases and J shed 11 bases, with 11 bases lying between them. The CDR3 bases are TGTGCCAGCAGCTTGGGACATACAGAGGCTTTCTTT. Protein: CASSLGHTEAFF. The variable domain in full, with the rest retrieved from reference TRBV5-4 and TRBJ1-1, is ETGVTQSPTHLIKTRGQQVTLRCSSQSGHNTVSWYQQALGQGPQFIFQYYREEENGRGNFPPRFSGLQFPNYSSELNVNALELDDSALYLCASSLGHTEAFFGQGTRLTVV.

This sequence joins TRBV10-2 and TRBJ2-1; D uncertain. The CDR3 is 14 amino acids. Germline V lookup: CDR1 WSHSY, CDR2 SAAADI. The V end lost 7 bases, the J end lost 4 bases, and 14 bases lay between the germline ends. The CDR3 loop reads CASTWTLKYNEQFF. For the CDR3, the DNA is TGCGCCAGCACCTGGACCCTTAAATACAATGAGCAGTTCTTC.

This sequence joins TRBV29-1 and TRBJ2-1; the D gene could be TRBD1 or TRBD2 (5 bases each). Germline-derived CDR1 and CDR2 are SQVTM and ANQGSEA. CDR3 length equals 14 residues. Trimming took off 6 bases at V and 4 bases at J, with 16 bases between the two ends. Here the CDR3 DNA reads TGCAGCGTCAGGCCGGGACGGATATACAATGAGCAGTTCTTC. It yields the protein CSVRPGRIYNEQFF.

This clone was seen a few times. The rearrangement links TRBV7-9 to TRBJ2-7; TRBD1 matches at 7 bases. After removal of 2 bases from V and 2 bases from J, the junction contained 3 bases not matched to a gene. The germline V gene encodes CDR1 SEHNR and CDR2 FQNEAQ (reference sequence). The CDR3 consists of 14 residues. The CDR3 spells CASSLPGQPYEQYF. CDR3 coding DNA: TGTGCCAGCAGCTTACCGGGACAGCCCTACGAGCAGTACTTC.

The J gene is TRBJ1-2, the V gene TRBV7-9; 8 nucleotides align to TRBD1. With 2 bases clipped from V and 8 bases from J, the junction kept 10 bases outside the gene matches. The CDR3 loop spans 15 amino acids. Germline CDR1 SEHNR, CDR2 FQNEAQ (reference sequence). The CDR3 spells CASSLIGQGADGYTF. CDR3 nucleotides: TGTGCCAGCAGCTTAATCGGGCAGGGGGCGGACGGCTACACCTTC. Combining the CDR3 with reference TRBV7-9 and TRBJ1-2 gives the whole variable domain DTGVSQNPRHKITKRGQNVTFRCDPISEHNRLYWYRQTLGQGPEFLTYFQNEAQLEKSRLLSDRFSAERPKGSFSTLEIQRTEQGDSAMYLCASSLIGQGADGYTFGSGTRLTVV.

This rearrangement joins TRBV30 to TRBJ1-3; D is undetermined. The CDR3 runs 14 residues. CDR1 and CDR2 (germline): GTSNPN, SVGIG (reference sequence). Between the trimmed V and J ends, which lost 2 bases and 0 bases, there was a span of 8 bases. The CDR3 DNA sequence: TGTGCCTGGAGTAATATGGCCTCTGGAAACACCATATATTTT. Its translation: CAWSNMASGNTIYF.

This chain joins TRBV20-1 and TRBJ2-7; tentatively, D is TRBD1 (6 bases). The V gene lost 6 bases and the J gene lost 3 bases, with 18 bases spanning the gap. CDR1 DFQATT and CDR2 SNEGSKA come from the germline V gene (reference sequence). This CDR3 is built from 14 residues. The CDR3 protein is CSASPTDRFYEQYF. The CDR3 coding sequence is TGCAGTGCGAGTCCCACCGACAGGTTCTACGAGCAGTACTTC.

This CDR3 reads CASSQHTADRGNRNSPLHF. CDR3 sequence (DNA): TGCGCCAGCAGCCAACACACAGCGGACAGGGGAAATAGAAATTCACCCCTCCACTTT. The V gene is TRBV4-1, the J gene TRBJ1-6; 9 bases are shared with TRBD1. Germline V gene data show CDR1 as MGHRA and CDR2 as YSYEKL. J lost 7 bases, V lost 2 bases, and 15 bases had no gene match. The CDR3 is 19 amino acids.

CDR3 region: CATSDVYRGEQYF. The CDR3 DNA follows: TGTGCCACCAGTGATGTATACAGGGGTGAGCAGTACTTC. V is TRBV24-1 and J is TRBJ2-7, with TRBD1 matching 7 bases. The CDR3 totals 13 residues. The J segment lost 7 bases and the V segment lost 3 bases, leaving 5 bases of the junction unmatched. Germline-derived CDR1 and CDR2 are KGHDR and SFDVKD.

The chain employs TRBV7-6 and TRBJ2-1, with 8 bases fitting TRBD2. The CDR3 is 17 amino acids. In germline, CDR1 is SGHVS, CDR2 FNYEAQ. V dropped 4 bases and J dropped 7; count of bases not matched to a gene: 15. The CDR3 sequence: CASSSTLSLGLGNEQFF. The CDR3 DNA reads TGTGCCAGCAGCTCCACCCTATCTTTGGGACTAGGAAATGAGCAGTTCTTC.

The sample holds one count of this clone. The chain joins TRBV6-5 to TRBJ1-2; no clear D. Trimming removed 0 bases at V and 4 bases at J, with 3 bases between. This CDR3 has 12 residues. Germline lookup yields CDR1 MNHEY and CDR2 SVGAGI. The CDR3 region has the DNA TGTGCCAGCAGTTACTCGCCCTATGGCTACACCTTC. Protein sequence: CASSYSPYGYTF.

The V gene is TRBV19, the J gene TRBJ1-4; D gene unclear. This CDR3 spans 15 amino acids. Germline CDR1 is LNHDA and CDR2 is SQIVND (reference sequence). V gave up 5 bases and J gave up 5 bases, with 15 bases separating them. CDR3 sequence reads: CASSASTSVNEKLFF. CDR3 bases: TGTGCCAGTAGTGCTTCGACAAGCGTAAATGAAAAACTGTTTTTT.

The V gene is TRBV14, the J gene TRBJ1-2; TRBD1 is a possible D gene (5 bases). V lost 3 bases to trimming and J lost 0 bases, with 14 bases between them. The CDR3 sequence is 16 residues long. Germline CDR1 is SGHDN and CDR2 is FVKESK. CDR3 region: CASSHVGGASNYGYTF. In DNA, the CDR3 is TGTGCCAGCAGCCATGTCGGTGGGGCGTCTAACTATGGCTACACCTTC.

The CDR3 bases are TGTGCCATCAGTGCCTCGACTAGCGGGAGGGCCCCGTTCTTC. Protein sequence: CAISASTSGRAPFF. The chain uses TRBV10-3 and TRBJ2-1, with 14 bases matching TRBD2. CDR3 size: 14 residues. The germline gives CDR1 ENHRY, CDR2 SYGVKD. V dropped 4 bases and J dropped 15; count of bases not matched to a gene: 8.

The chain combines TRBV7-9 with TRBJ2-1, with TRBD2 identical over 7 bases. The germline CDR1 and CDR2 sequences are SEHNR and FQNEAQ (reference sequence). CDR3 length: 14 residues. V lost 8 bases and J lost 5; bases outside the gene matches: 9. The CDR3 spells CASVSSGKNNEQFF. CDR3 DNA: TGTGCCAGCGTTTCCAGCGGGAAAAACAATGAGCAGTTCTTC.

In regard to this clone: This specimen includes other DNA sequences encoding the same CDR3. The J gene is TRBJ2-7, the V gene TRBV28, with a possible D match to TRBD2 (5 bases). The CDR3 has 12 residues. The germline V gene encodes CDR1 MDHEN and CDR2 SYDVKM. V was clipped by 6 bases and J by 1 base, with 7 bases between them. In DNA, the CDR3 is TGTGCCAGCAGCAGGAGGTCCTACGAGCAGTACTTC. Protein product: CASSRRSYEQYF.

V usage is TRBV11-3 and J usage is TRBJ2-1; a weak D match, TRBD2 (5 bases). This CDR3 is built from 15 residues. Germline V lookup: CDR1 SGHNT, CDR2 YENEEA. Deletions cut 5 bases from V and 4 bases from J, with 15 bases between. The CDR3 loop is CASSPDQKRYNEQFF. In DNA form, the CDR3 reads TGTGCCAGCAGCCCGGACCAGAAGCGGTACAATGAGCAGTTCTTC.